Presented here are 2 T cell receptor beta chains from one specimen sequenced in a study of Graves' ophthalmopathy and Graves' hyperthyroidism. Beta-chain TCR CDR3 regions were amplified from RNA transcripts. RT-PCR was first run with HTBI primers, then multiplex PCR in a second round. TCRdb re-called the multiplex PCR reads with MiXCR, one entry per CDR3 protein. This table has almost 750,000 distinct CDR3 sequences, 40% appearing once. The source material was peripheral blood. These TCRs come from an adult man with Graves' ophthalmopathy.

This clonotype was recorded many times. The CDR3 protein is CATSRARGTAYEQYF. The CDR3 bases are TGTGCCACCAGCAGAGCCCGGGGGACAGCATACGAGCAGTACTTC. The V call is TRBV15, the J call TRBJ2-7; weak D call: TRBD1 (7 bases). CDR3 length: 15 amino acids. CDR1 is LNHNV, CDR2 YYDKDF, per germline (reference sequence). V shed 1 base and J shed 4 bases, with 14 bases lying between them.

This clonotype has a handful of counts. This rearrangement joins TRBV19 to TRBJ2-2, with a tentative D call TRBD2 (5 bases). The CDR3 runs 16 residues. The V and J ends lost 9 bases and 1 base respectively, with 18 bases between them. The germline CDR1 and CDR2 sequences are LNHDA and SQIVND (reference sequence). The CDR3 sequence is CASQTPTGLNTGELFF. The CDR3 DNA follows: TGTGCCAGCCAAACCCCAACGGGGTTGAACACCGGGGAGCTGTTTTTT.